This T cell receptor (beta chain) was obtained from a study of graft-versus-host responses after intestinal transplantation. In germline, CDR1 is SNHLY, CDR2 FYNNEI. V lost 2 bases, J lost 7 bases, and 14 bases lay in between. The CDR3 loop spans 14 amino acids. Notes on the study in general: HvG clone declines early post-transplant were associated with peak circulating GvH levels. Recipient bone marrow held GvH clones, some seen earlier in ileum or blood.

Generated by immunoSEQ multiplex PCR, the TCRdb table keeps only in-frame clones and is missing some. The sample has 10,000 or so clones; almost 95% are singletons. Points on this clone: What it binds is not known.

This TCR was recovered from a human patient who received an intestinal transplant, so some T cells may come from the graft donor. Source: PBMCs, taken around 43 days after intestinal transplantation. The V call is TRBV2, the J call TRBJ1-1; the D is unclear. CDR3 in amino acids: CASSEYGTSHEAFF. The CDR3 bases are TGTGCCAGCAGTGAATACGGTACAAGCCATGAAGCTTTCTTT. The full variable domain, with the rest looked up from reference TRBV2 and TRBJ1-1, is EPEVTQTPSHQVTQMGQEVILRCVPISNHLYFYWYRQILGQKVEFLVSFYNNEISEKSEIFDDQFSVERPDGSNFTLKIRSTKLEDSAMYFCASSEYGTSHEAFFGQGTRLTVV.